This TCR beta chain was captured by sequencing in a study of cytomegalovirus exposure and HLA in healthy donors. Turning to this clone: Its specificity is unknown.

It was with 60 Vbeta and 13 Jbeta primers that the PCR ran. The data were produced by immunoSEQ multiplex PCR, yet TCRdb's version contains in-frame clones alone and is incomplete. The sample records 85,000 to 100,000 clones, roughly three quarters being singletons. Germline assignment: CDR1 SGHTA and CDR2 FQGNSA. The V end was cut by 1 base, the J end by 4 bases, with 4 bases between. CDR3 length equals 12 residues. Whole-study results and caveats: The classifier was said to identify cytomegalovirus status with high specificity and sensitivity. Rarity held for most TCR sequences, but there were some public TCRs that occurred in many donors. In vitro work confirmed that three CMV-associated chains recognize CMV antigens. Several V segments, TRBV6-2 and TRBV6-3 among them, could not be told apart and were dropped.

This TCR came from a male donor in good health and CMV-seropositive. Sequencing was done on a sample of PBMCs. This rearrangement joins TRBV7-2 to TRBJ2-5; D is ambiguous. As DNA, the CDR3 is TGTGCCAGCAGCTTAGACGGAGAGACCCAGTACTTC. This translates into CASSLDGETQYF.